Below are 8 T cell receptor beta chains sequenced from a single sample in a study of blood T cell repertoires in COVID-19. TCRdb's copy holds only in-frame clones and misses some; the assay was immunoSEQ multiplex PCR. Seen here are roughly 250,000 clones, 83% observed once, and the top ten hold around 5.9%. The specimen sequenced was peripheral blood. Every receptor here comes from a human donor in a cohort sampled during active COVID-19.

The V call is TRBV6-1, the J call TRBJ2-5; 11 bases are shared with TRBD1. Looked up from germline, CDR1 is MNHNS and CDR2 is SASEGT. V shed 0 bases and J 3 bases; nucleotides not matched to a gene: 9. The CDR3 totals 18 residues. The CDR3: CASSEARRTGGYKETQYF. Here the CDR3 DNA reads TGTGCCAGCAGTGAAGCCAGGAGGACAGGGGGCTATAAAGAGACCCAGTACTTC.

The J gene is TRBJ2-1, the V gene TRBV5-6, with D uncertain. The CDR3 sequence is 15 residues long. Trimming left V 0 bases short and J 3 bases short, with 10 bases between. The germline V gene has CDR1 SGHDT and CDR2 YYEEEE. CDR3 in amino acids: CASSLGQFLYNEQFF. Here the CDR3 DNA reads TGTGCCAGCAGCTTGGGCCAGTTCCTCTACAATGAGCAGTTCTTC.

This chain joins TRBV24-1 and TRBJ1-6; D is undetermined. V was shortened by 0 bases and J by 0 bases, with 14 bases between the two germline ends. Germline-derived CDR1 and CDR2 are KGHDR and SFDVKD. The CDR3 totals 19 residues. CDR3 in amino acids: CATSDLTASPSSYNSPLHF. DNA of the CDR3: TGTGCCACCAGTGATTTGACAGCTTCACCGAGCTCCTATAATTCACCCCTCCACTTT.

This clone was observed once. The chain links TRBV3-1 (or the pseudogene TRBV3-2) to TRBJ2-4; D is perhaps TRBD1 (5 bases). The germline V gene has CDR1 LGHDT and CDR2 YNNKEL (reference sequence). Trimming left V 4 bases short and J 0 bases short, with 10 bases between. The CDR3 covers 15 residues. DNA of the CDR3: TGTGCCAGCAGCCTTGACAGCCTAGCCAAAAACATTCAGTACTTC. This encodes CASSLDSLAKNIQYF.

The CDR3 sequence: CASSREGADSYGYTF. The CDR3 bases are TGCGCCAGCAGCCGGGAGGGGGCAGATAGCTATGGCTACACCTTC. The chain has TRBV5-1 and TRBJ1-2, with 7 nucleotides matching TRBD1. Germline trimming cut 4 bases from V and 4 bases from J; bases unmatched to any gene: 10. Germline V lookup: CDR1 SGHRS, CDR2 YFSETQ. The CDR3 has 15 amino acids.

The gene calls are TRBV19 and TRBJ1-5; TRBD1 agrees at 8 bases. Germline V gene data show CDR1 as LNHDA and CDR2 as SQIVND (reference sequence). The CDR3 is 16 amino acids. V shed 6 bases, J shed 0 bases, and the junction held 7 bases outside the gene matches. CDR3 residues: CASRPQGAVSNQPQHF. CDR3 nucleotide sequence: TGTGCCAGTAGACCGCAGGGGGCGGTTAGCAATCAGCCCCAGCATTTT.

This chain uses TRBV5-8 with TRBJ1-5; 10 bases match TRBD1. CDR3 size: 15 residues. V was pared by 0 bases and J by 5 bases, with 2 bases of the junction left unmatched. CDR1 is SGHTS, CDR2 YDEGEE, per germline. CDR3 nucleotide sequence: TGTGCCAGCAGCTTGGTGGGGACAGGGGATCAGCCCCAGCATTTT. This translates into CASSLVGTGDQPQHF.

The chain recombines TRBV28 with TRBJ2-5; a weak D match, TRBD2 (7 bases). Trimming took off 6 bases at V and 2 bases at J, with 16 bases between the two ends. Germline CDR1 and CDR2: MDHEN and SYDVKM. The CDR3 length is 15 residues. CDR3 in amino acids: CASSPIGGGQETQYF. The CDR3 DNA is TGTGCCAGCAGCCCGATAGGGGGAGGGCAAGAGACCCAGTACTTC. The full variable domain, rest sourced from reference TRBV28 and TRBJ2-5, is DVKVTQSSRYLVKRTGEKVFLECVQDMDHENMFWYRQDPGLGLRLIYFSYDVKMKEKGDIPEGYSVSREKKERFSLILESASTNQTSMYLCASSPIGGGQETQYFGPGTRLLVL.